This T cell receptor (beta chain) was obtained from a study of shared clonotypes between healthy human individuals. Study results and limitations: Across subsets, estimated richness was generally greater for naive than for memory populations. Clonotype sharing levels among donors were expected to vary with sequencing depth.

Naive CD8 cells lacked CD45RO, underwent positive selection for CCR7 and left out terminally differentiated effector memory CD45RA+ cells. The healthy adult donors were HIV-negative and reported no recent acute infections or vaccinations. Generated by immunoSEQ multiplex PCR, the TCRdb table keeps only in-frame clones and is missing some. The sample shows around 2.1 million clones, under 95% of them seen only once. CDR3 length equals 15 residues. Germline V gene lookup returns CDR1 SGHVS and CDR2 FNYEAQ. V lost 5 bases, J lost 0 bases, and 2 bases stayed unmatched. Details on this clone: No antigen is known for it.

This receptor was taken from a man in his late teens or twenties in good health. Some clones in this sample may be carry-over from other donors' samples. The genes are TRBV7-6 and TRBJ2-2, with 8 positions matching TRBD1. Sample: naive CD8+ T cells from PBMCs. CDR3 nucleotides: TGTGCCAGCAGCGAGGGACAGGCGAACACCGGGGAGCTGTTTTTT. It specifies CASSEGQANTGELFF.